This T cell receptor beta chain is drawn from a study of CD8 T cells in Susac syndrome. Reverse transcription of about 0.5 to 1 ug RNA used random hexamers. TCRdb ran MiXCR on the immunoSEQ multiplex PCR reads and lists one entry per CDR3 protein. The sample carries under 550,000 distinct CDR3 sequences, 85% recorded once. Germline V gene sequence: CDR1 SGHRS, CDR2 YFSETQ. V gave up 0 bases and J gave up 5 bases, with 15 bases separating them. The CDR3 is 15 amino acids. The multiple sclerosis controls were treatment-naive patients with relapsing-remitting disease that was stable or active. TEMRA cells were FACS-enriched, while CD8+ and CD4+ T cells were negatively isolated.

Sequenced: CD8+ T cells from PBMCs. J is TRBJ2-7 and V is TRBV5-1, with D possibly matching TRBD1 (5 bases). This TCR derives from a human donor with multiple sclerosis. The CDR3 here is CASSLGPGRGDEQYF. The DNA of the CDR3 is TGCGCCAGCAGCTTGGGGCCAGGGCGTGGGGACGAGCAGTACTTC.